This TCR beta chain was recorded in a study of breast tumors, draining lymph nodes, adjacent tissues. The table lists this clonotype with many counts. TCRdb itself ran the multiplex PCR reads through MiXCR, one entry per CDR3 protein. The sample carries around 130,000 distinct CDR3 sequences, about 31% recorded once. CDR3 size: 15 residues. V was trimmed by 0 bases and J by 3 bases, leaving 10 bases between them. CDR1 SGHRS and CDR2 YFSETQ come from the germline V gene. Breast cancer patients provided tissue from their axillary draining lymph nodes. The J gene is TRBJ2-1, the V gene TRBV5-1; D uncertain. The specimen was axillary lymph node tissue. This TCR was recovered from a female donor with breast cancer. Some clones in this sample may be carry-over from other donors' samples. CDR3: CASSLALGSYNEQFF. CDR3 coding DNA: TGCGCCAGCAGCTTGGCCCTCGGCAGCTACAATGAGCAGTTCTTC.